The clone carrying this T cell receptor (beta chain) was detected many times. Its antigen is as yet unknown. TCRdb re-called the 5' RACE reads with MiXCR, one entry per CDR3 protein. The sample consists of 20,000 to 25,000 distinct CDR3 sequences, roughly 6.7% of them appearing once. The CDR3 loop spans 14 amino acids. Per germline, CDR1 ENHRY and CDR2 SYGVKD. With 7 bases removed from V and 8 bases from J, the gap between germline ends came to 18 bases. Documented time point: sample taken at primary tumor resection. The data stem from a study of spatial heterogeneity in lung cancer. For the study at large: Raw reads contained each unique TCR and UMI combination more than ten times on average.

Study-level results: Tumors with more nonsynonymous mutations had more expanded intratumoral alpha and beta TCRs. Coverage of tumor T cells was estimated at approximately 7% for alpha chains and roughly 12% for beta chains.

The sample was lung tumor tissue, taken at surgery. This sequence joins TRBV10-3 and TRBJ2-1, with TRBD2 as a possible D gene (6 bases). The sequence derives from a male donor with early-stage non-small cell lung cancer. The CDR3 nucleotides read TGTGCCATCAAACGAGAAGGAGGGGTCGATGAGCAGTTCTTC. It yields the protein CAIKREGGVDEQFF.